This T cell receptor (beta chain) was sequenced in a study of breast tumors, draining lymph nodes, adjacent tissues. V trimming: 0 bases; J trimming: 6 bases; junction bases outside the gene matches: 8. Germline V gene sequence: CDR1 LGHNA, CDR2 YSLEER. The CDR3 is made up of 15 amino acids. Study-wide results and caveats: Data fit most tumor T cells coming from lymph node, expanding in tumor. Compared with basal-like, luminal-like tumors shared significantly more repertoire with nontumor tissue. Compared with lymph nodes, tumors were less diverse; compared with nontumor tissue, more.

On this clonotype: Its target is unknown. A much larger clone lies a single base off, so this may be a read error.

The lymph nodes were axillary draining lymph nodes from breast cancer patients. TCRdb re-called the multiplex PCR reads with MiXCR, one entry per CDR3 protein. The sample includes 250,000 or so distinct CDR3 sequences, around 30% of them seen just once. This sequence originates from a female donor with breast cancer. Some clones in this sample may be carry-over from other donors' samples. Sample: axillary lymph node tissue. V and J are TRBV4-3 and TRBJ2-7; TRBD2 aligns across 7 bases. CDR3 protein: CASSQDRGREGEQYF. The CDR3 DNA sequence: TGCGCCAGCAGCCAAGACCGGGGCAGGGAGGGCGAGCAGTACTTC.